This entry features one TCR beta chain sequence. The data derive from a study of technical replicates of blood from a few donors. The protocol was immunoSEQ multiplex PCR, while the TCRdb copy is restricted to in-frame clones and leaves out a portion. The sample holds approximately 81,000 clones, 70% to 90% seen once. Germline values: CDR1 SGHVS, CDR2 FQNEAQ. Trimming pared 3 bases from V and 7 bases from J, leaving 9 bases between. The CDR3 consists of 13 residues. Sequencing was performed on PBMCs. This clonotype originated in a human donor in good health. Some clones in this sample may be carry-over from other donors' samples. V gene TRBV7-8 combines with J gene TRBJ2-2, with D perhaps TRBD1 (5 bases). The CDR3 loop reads CASSLGPFGELFF. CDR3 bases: TGTGCCAGCAGCTTGGGGCCCTTCGGGGAGCTGTTTTTT.